This T cell receptor beta chain was observed in a study of T cell responses to AZD1222 COVID-19 vaccine. General study points: It was only six AZD1222 recipients who were seropositive at baseline. Clonal diversity was possibly underestimated; the donors were predominantly white British and more often female.

Only in-frame clones appear in the TCRdb table, and some are missing; sequencing was by immunoSEQ multiplex PCR. This table holds some 96,000 clones, 85% to 90% found once. On this clone: Its antigen is undetermined.

From germline, CDR1 is SGHDT and CDR2 YYEEEE. J was trimmed by 8 bases and V by 4 bases; bases with no gene match: 9. CDR3 length: 15 amino acids. The TCR sequence derives from an adult in good health. Sequenced here: peripheral blood, sampled on day 0 of AZD1222 vaccination. The rearrangement joins TRBV5-6 to TRBJ1-4; 9 nucleotides agree with TRBD1. The CDR3 bases are TGTGCCAGCAGCAATTTACAGGGGGCAGACGAAAAACTGTTTTTT. Protein sequence: CASSNLQGADEKLFF.